These 8 T cell receptor beta chains came from one sample sequenced in a study of cytomegalovirus exposure and HLA in healthy donors. The PCR was carried out with 60 Vbeta primers and 13 Jbeta primers. Sequencing used immunoSEQ multiplex PCR; TCRdb keeps in-frame clones, though not all of them. Here the sample spans about 90,000 clones, approximately 74% being singletons. The sample comprised PBMCs. The receptors shown here come from a man aged 25 to 45 in good health and CMV-seropositive.

This clone appeared a few times. The gene calls are TRBV7-9 and TRBJ1-1; no firm D call. The V end was cut by 8 bases, the J end by 0 bases, with 7 bases between. Germline V gene data show CDR1 as SEHNR and CDR2 as FQNEAQ (reference sequence). The CDR3 loop spans 12 amino acids. CDR3 nucleotides: TGTGCCAGCCGGAGGGTGAACACTGAAGCTTTCTTT. It translates to CASRRVNTEAFF.

The V and J genes are TRBV4-3 and TRBJ1-3; D perhaps matches TRBD1 (6 bases). With 2 bases removed from V and 4 bases from J, the gap between germline ends came to 15 bases. This CDR3 is built from 16 residues. Germline assignment: CDR1 LGHNA and CDR2 YSLEER. CDR3 DNA: TGCGCCAGCAGCCAAACACGCACAGGGTTCGGAAACACCATATATTTT. Translated, it gives CASSQTRTGFGNTIYF.

The chain is built from TRBV7-3 and TRBJ1-1; D gene uncertain. Germline assignment: CDR1 SGHTA and CDR2 FQGTGA. The germline V and J ends were trimmed by 5 bases and 3 bases, with 10 bases remaining between them. This CDR3 has 13 residues. CDR3 in DNA: TGTGCCAGCAGCCCTGGCGGGTACACTGAAGCTTTCTTT. As protein: CASSPGGYTEAFF.

The gene calls are TRBV30 and TRBJ1-3; no clear D. The CDR3 is 13 residues long. Germline loops: CDR1 GTSNPN, CDR2 SVGIG (reference sequence). The V end lost 2 bases, the J end lost 0 bases, and 5 bases lay between the germline ends. This chain's CDR3 is CAWSSSSGNTIYF. The CDR3 region has the DNA TGTGCCTGGAGTTCGAGCTCTGGAAACACCATATATTTT. The full variable domain, rest sourced from reference TRBV30 and TRBJ1-3, is SQTIHQWPATLVQPVGSPLSLECTVEGTSNPNLYWYRQAAGRGLQLLFYSVGIGQISSEVPQNLSASRPQDRQFILSSKKLLLSDSGFYLCAWSSSSGNTIYFGEGSWLTVV.

The V call is TRBV6-5, the J call TRBJ1-5, with D tentatively TRBD1 (6 bases). The CDR3 is made up of 14 amino acids. The ends were cut back, 10 bases at V and 0 bases at J, with 13 bases in the middle. The germline gives CDR1 MNHEY, CDR2 SVGAGI. CDR3 nucleotide sequence: TGTGCCACCCGCACAGGGTATAGCAATCAGCCCCAGCATTTT. This translates into CATRTGYSNQPQHF.

The rearrangement links TRBV9 to TRBJ2-5, with 7 bases lining up with TRBD1. Germline trimming cut 0 bases from V and 4 bases from J; bases unmatched to any gene: 6. Germline-derived CDR1 and CDR2 are SGDLS and YYNGEE. The CDR3 is 15 residues long. In DNA form, the CDR3 reads TGTGCCAGCAGCGTAGAAGGGGGCCGGACAGAGACCCAGTACTTC. Residues: CASSVEGGRTETQYF.

CDR3 region: CASSVGSSEGVSGELFF. Written as DNA, the CDR3 is TGTGCCAGCAGCGTAGGGTCTAGTGAGGGAGTCAGCGGGGAGCTGTTTTTT. The chain carries TRBV9 and TRBJ2-2, with D possibly being TRBD2 (5 bases). Trimming shortened V by 0 bases and J by 7 bases, and 19 bases separated the two germline ends. This CDR3 contains 17 residues. Germline V gene sequence: CDR1 SGDLS, CDR2 YYNGEE.

This chain connects TRBV5-4 to TRBJ2-5; tentative D call: TRBD2 (5 bases). The V gene lost 1 base and the J gene lost 1 base, with 8 bases spanning the gap. The germline CDR1 and CDR2 sequences are SGHNT and YYREEE (reference sequence). This CDR3 comprises 14 residues. The CDR3 bases are TGTGCCAGCAGCTTGAGCGGAGCCCAAGAGACCCAGTACTTC. This gives the protein CASSLSGAQETQYF.